A single sample gave rise to the 21 T cell receptor beta chains below, sequenced in a study of T cell repertoires in cytomegalovirus infection. TCRdb recomputed calls from the reads with MiXCR, one row per CDR3 protein. Of approximately 500,000 distinct CDR3 sequences listed, 26% are singletons. The specimen was PBMCs. These receptors were obtained from a human donor in good health (CMV status not recorded). Some clones in this sample may be carry-over from other donors' samples.

V usage is TRBV12-3 or TRBV12-4 and J usage is TRBJ1-2; a weak D match, TRBD1 (5 bases). CDR3 size: 12 residues. Trimming removed 6 bases at V and 8 bases at J, with 13 bases between. This CDR3 is CASSGTAWGYTF. CDR3 DNA sequence: TGTGCCAGCAGCGGGACCGCGTGGGGCTACACCTTC.

This clonotype was observed a few times. J is TRBJ2-5 and V is TRBV3-1; D is possibly TRBD2 (6 bases). The CDR3 totals 14 residues. CDR1 and CDR2 from the germline V gene are LGHDT and YNNKEL (reference sequence). V was cut by 4 bases and J by 4 bases, with 13 bases left in between. The CDR3 loop is CASSPPGTGETQYF. In DNA form, the CDR3 reads TGTGCCAGCAGCCCTCCAGGGACTGGAGAGACCCAGTACTTC.

The V call is TRBV7-2, the J call TRBJ2-1; D not resolved. Trimming took 1 base from V and 2 from J, leaving 9 bases between them. The CDR3 is 15 residues long. Germline loops: CDR1 SGHTA, CDR2 FQGNSA. The CDR3 sequence: CASSLGGLTYNEQFF. The CDR3 nucleotides are TGTGCCAGCAGCTTAGGGGGATTAACCTACAATGAGCAGTTCTTC.

This clonotype was picked up many times. The V and J genes are TRBV18 and TRBJ1-5, with unresolved D. Germline V gene sequence: CDR1 KGHSH, CDR2 LQKENI. CDR3 length equals 16 residues. The V and J ends lost 4 bases and 0 bases respectively, with 13 bases between them. CDR3 sequence reads: CASSHEKTGSNQPQHF. DNA of the CDR3: TGTGCCAGCTCACACGAAAAGACGGGTAGCAATCAGCCCCAGCATTTT. Full variable domain (missing parts from reference TRBV18 and TRBJ1-5): NAGVMQNPRHLVRRRGQEARLRCSPMKGHSHVYWYRQLPEEGLKFMVYLQKENIIDESGMPKERFSAEFPKEGPSILRIQQVVRGDSAAYFCASSHEKTGSNQPQHFGDGTRLSIL.

This chain links TRBV3-1 with TRBJ2-3, with a tentative D call TRBD2 (5 bases). Germline V gene lookup returns CDR1 LGHDT and CDR2 YNNKEL (reference sequence). With 0 bases removed from V and 0 bases from J, the gap between germline ends came to 10 bases. The CDR3 runs 16 residues. The CDR3 region is CASSQDGGLSTDTQYF. DNA of the CDR3: TGTGCCAGCAGCCAAGACGGCGGGCTTAGCACAGATACGCAGTATTTT.

This clonotype was counted many times. The chain uses TRBV27 and TRBJ2-1, with D unresolved. V shed 5 bases and J shed 0 bases, with 11 bases lying between them. The CDR3 runs to 15 residues. CDR1 MNHEY and CDR2 SMNVEV come from the germline V gene (reference sequence). The CDR3 sequence: CASSKLAGSYNEQFF. CDR3 nucleotides: TGTGCCAGCAGTAAATTAGCCGGCTCCTACAATGAGCAGTTCTTC.

V gene TRBV4-1 combines with J gene TRBJ2-1; 8 positions agree with TRBD2. Germline V gene data show CDR1 as MGHRA and CDR2 as YSYEKL. After removal of 0 bases from V and 4 bases from J, the junction contained 8 bases not matched to a gene. This CDR3 is built from 17 residues. CDR3 DNA: TGCGCCAGCAGCCAAGAAATGAGTAGCGGGGCTTACAATGAGCAGTTCTTC. Its protein is CASSQEMSSGAYNEQFF.

The chain employs TRBV7-3 and TRBJ2-2; D possibly corresponds to TRBD1 (6 bases). The ends were cut back, 5 bases at V and 3 bases at J, with 10 bases in the middle. Germline CDR1 SGHTA, CDR2 FQGTGA. The CDR3 consists of 14 residues. CDR3 residues: CASSLDRYTGELFF. The CDR3 coding sequence is TGTGCCAGCAGCCTTGACAGGTACACCGGGGAGCTGTTTTTT.

The chain joins TRBV6-2 or TRBV6-3 to TRBJ1-5, with D uncertain. CDR3 length: 15 amino acids. Trimming cost V 2 bases and J 3 bases, with 11 bases left between them. The germline CDR1 and CDR2 sequences are MNHEY and SVGEGT. CDR3 in DNA: TGTGCCAGCAGTTACGGAATCCAGAACAATCAGCCCCAGCATTTT. It codes for CASSYGIQNNQPQHF.

The chain employs TRBV12-3 or TRBV12-4 and TRBJ1-1; D ambiguous. The V end was cut by 0 bases, the J end by 8 bases, with 13 bases between. The CDR3 contains 14 residues. The CDR3 DNA reads as TGTGCCAGCAGTTTAGCCCCGGTCCGGAAAGAAGCTTTCTTT. Protein product: CASSLAPVRKEAFF.

J is TRBJ2-3 and V is TRBV5-6, with D possibly being TRBD1 (6 bases). The CDR3 loop spans 13 amino acids. V dropped 2 bases and J dropped 4 bases, with 8 bases sitting between them. Germline CDR1 reads SGHDT; CDR2 reads YYEEEE. The CDR3 here is CASSFWTADTQYF. CDR3 nucleotide sequence: TGTGCCAGCAGCTTTTGGACAGCAGATACGCAGTATTTT.

The genes are TRBV29-1 and TRBJ2-1; D call uncertain. Per the germline V gene, CDR1 is SQVTM and CDR2 is ANQGSEA. The V end lost 0 bases, the J end lost 8 bases, and 14 bases lay between the germline ends. This CDR3 spans 14 amino acids. This CDR3 reads CSVEEVGSYDEQFF. CDR3 DNA: TGCAGCGTTGAAGAGGTCGGAAGTTACGATGAGCAGTTCTTC.

The rearrangement joins TRBV29-1 to TRBJ2-1, with unresolved D. Germline CDR1 reads SQVTM; CDR2 reads ANQGSEA. Trimming took off 2 bases at V and 6 bases at J, with 11 bases between the two ends. This CDR3 has 13 residues. CDR3 DNA: TGCAGCGTTGAACCTCCCCTTTTCAATGAGCAGTTCTTC. Amino acid sequence: CSVEPPLFNEQFF.

This sequence joins TRBV4-2 and TRBJ1-2; 8 bases line up with TRBD1. V shed 0 bases, J shed 14 bases, and the junction held 14 bases outside the gene matches. This CDR3 has 15 residues. The germline CDR1 and CDR2 sequences are LGHNA and YNFKEQ. Written as DNA, the CDR3 is TGTGCCAGCAGCCAAGATTGGCCAGGGGGCGGCCTGGGGACCTTC. It encodes CASSQDWPGGGLGTF.

The chain combines TRBV9 with TRBJ2-1, with TRBD2 matching 9 bases. Germline CDR1 reads SGDLS; CDR2 reads YYNGEE. CDR3 length equals 16 residues. Trimming removed 3 bases from V and 2 bases from J; junction bases left unmatched: 6. CDR3 sequence: CASSGLIAGAYNEQFF. In nucleotides, the CDR3 is TGTGCCAGCAGCGGCTTAATAGCGGGAGCCTACAATGAGCAGTTCTTC.

V gene TRBV12-3 or TRBV12-4 combines with J gene TRBJ1-2; D is unclear. Trimming cost V 6 bases and J 4 bases, with 15 bases left between them. The CDR3 has 14 residues. The CDR3 DNA is TGTGCCAGCAGCCCCCCGGGAGCCCTCTATGGCTACACCTTC. Protein product: CASSPPGALYGYTF.

This clonotype was found a few times. This sequence joins TRBV19 and TRBJ2-1; tentatively, D is TRBD1 (6 bases). V lost 7 bases and J lost 5, with 18 bases in between. Germline CDR1 is LNHDA and CDR2 is SQIVND (reference sequence). This CDR3 is 15 amino acids long. This CDR3 reads CASKRVDRANNEQFF. In nucleotides, the CDR3 is TGTGCCAGTAAGAGAGTGGACAGAGCCAACAATGAGCAGTTCTTC. Variable domain in full (rest from reference TRBV19 and TRBJ2-1): DGGITQSPKYLFRKEGQNVTLSCEQNLNHDAMYWYRQDPGQGLRLIYYSQIVNDFQKGDIAEGYSVSREKKESFPLTVTSAQKNPTAFYLCASKRVDRANNEQFFGPGTRLTVL.

V gene TRBV11-2 combines with J gene TRBJ2-3, with 13 bases fitting TRBD2. The CDR3 spans 19 residues. Germline V gene sequence: CDR1 SGHAT, CDR2 FQNNGV. The V gene end was trimmed by 5 bases and the J gene end by 5 bases; junction bases not matched to a gene: 16. CDR3 residues: CASSQLGRTSGRRGDTQYF. The CDR3 region has the DNA TGTGCCAGCAGCCAGCTCGGAAGGACTAGCGGGAGAAGGGGAGATACGCAGTATTTT.

This chain links TRBV10-3 with TRBJ1-1; possible D gene TRBD1, 5 bases. V shed 8 bases and J shed 1 base, with 14 bases lying between them. CDR1 is ENHRY and CDR2 is SYGVKD in the germline V gene. The length of the CDR3 is 14 residues. The CDR3 DNA sequence: TGTGCCATCGGGGACCTATGGGAGAACACTGAAGCTTTCTTT. This codes for CAIGDLWENTEAFF.

This rearrangement joins TRBV6-1 to TRBJ2-7, with 8 nucleotides matching TRBD1. CDR1 and CDR2 (germline): MNHNS, SASEGT. Losses at the gene ends were 7 bases for V and 4 bases for J; bases not matched to a gene: 9. The CDR3 sequence is 14 residues long. CDR3 amino acids: CASKLEQGAYEQYF. The CDR3 nucleotides are TGTGCCAGCAAGCTTGAGCAGGGGGCTTACGAGCAGTACTTC.

This clonotype turned up a few times. The genes are TRBV6-1 and TRBJ2-7, with D possibly being TRBD2 (6 bases). V was cut by 8 bases and J by 0 bases, with 14 bases left in between. The CDR3 has 14 residues. Per germline, CDR1 MNHNS and CDR2 SASEGT. The CDR3 loop is CASSGTAVSYEQYF. CDR3 bases: TGTGCCAGCTCCGGGACTGCCGTCTCCTACGAGCAGTACTTC.